This T cell receptor beta chain was sequenced for a study of blood T cell repertoires in COVID-19. Study-wide context: Whether acute or convalescent, the COVID-19 samples came from the United States, Italy and Spain. PBMCs, B-cell-depleted T cells, or T cells were the source of the cDNA or gDNA that made up the material.

Original methodology: Reference gene primer amplification in the assay estimated nucleated cell counts. The repertoire was sequenced with immunoSEQ multiplex PCR; TCRdb's copy has only in-frame clones and lacks some. V and J calls and clone size follow that table, whereas D and trimming were derived from the DNA. The sample has over 120,000 clones; 75% to 85% are singletons. Germline V gene sequence: CDR1 SGDLS, CDR2 YYNGEE. V lost 0 bases, J lost 2 bases, and 9 bases lay in between. This CDR3 contains 15 residues. What was sequenced was peripheral blood. The chain links TRBV9 to TRBJ1-5, with D possibly being TRBD1 (5 bases). The clonotype originates from a man between 60 and 75 years old with active or convalescent COVID-19. The chain's CDR3 is CASSVEGQGNQPQHF. As DNA, the CDR3 is TGTGCCAGCAGCGTAGAGGGGCAGGGCAATCAGCCCCAGCATTTT.